A single sample is the source of the 17 T cell receptor beta chains below, sequenced in a study of neoadjuvant anti-PD-1 for oral cavity cancer. Time point here: after neoadjuvant nivolumab, at surgical resection. Repertoires were generated with immunoSEQ multiplex PCR, while TCRdb's copy carries only in-frame clones and drops some. The sample consists of nearly 15,000 clones, 35% to 40% of them appearing once. Sequencing was performed on tumor tissue, taken after nivolumab (anti-PD-1) treatment. The receptors shown here come from a person aged 40 to 85 with oral cavity squamous cell carcinoma.

CDR3 residues: CASSLVRDGGKLFF. Written as DNA, the CDR3 is TGTGCCAGCAGCTTAGTAAGGGACGGAGGAAAACTGTTTTTT. The chain joins TRBV11-2 to TRBJ1-4; perhaps TRBD1 as D (5 bases). V lost 1 base, J lost 10 bases, and 13 bases lay in between. This CDR3 has 14 residues. The germline V gene encodes CDR1 SGHAT and CDR2 FQNNGV. The variable domain in full, completed from reference TRBV11-2 and TRBJ1-4, reads EAGVAQSPRYKIIEKRQSVAFWCNPISGHATLYWYQQILGQGPKLLIQFQNNGVVDDSQLPKDRFSAERLKGVDSTLKIQPAKLEDSAVYLCASSLVRDGGKLFFGSGTQLSVL.

In this sample, this clone is medium-sized. This chain links TRBV4-3 with TRBJ2-7, with D perhaps matching TRBD1 (5 bases). The ends were cut back, 3 bases at V and 3 bases at J, with 12 bases in the middle. Germline V gene sequence: CDR1 LGHNA, CDR2 YSLEER. This CDR3 region has 14 residues. The chain's CDR3 is CASSQYRQNYEQYF. The CDR3 nucleotides are TGCGCCAGCAGCCAGTATAGACAGAACTACGAGCAGTACTTC.

By share, this clone ranks as medium-sized. This sequence joins TRBV5-4 and TRBJ1-2, with 11 bases matching TRBD1. The CDR3 extends over 15 amino acids. From germline, CDR1 is SGHNT and CDR2 YYREEE (reference sequence). Trimming at V came to 5 bases and at J to 8 bases, leaving 11 bases not matched to a gene. CDR3 amino acids: CASRRWDRGFYGYTF. CDR3 nucleotide sequence: TGTGCCAGCAGACGATGGGACAGGGGGTTTTACGGCTACACCTTC.

The V gene is TRBV2, the J gene TRBJ1-6, with unresolved D. V dropped 6 bases and J dropped 7 bases, with 16 bases sitting between them. From germline, CDR1 is SNHLY and CDR2 FYNNEI. The CDR3 consists of 15 residues. The CDR3 bases are TGTGCCAGCAGCCGGCCTCTGGAGGCCAATTCACCCCTCCACTTT. Its translation: CASSRPLEANSPLHF.

The CDR3 spells CASSESGQSNEQFF. Here the CDR3 DNA reads TGCGCCAGCAGTGAAAGTGGGCAGAGCAATGAGCAGTTCTTC. J is TRBJ2-1 and V is TRBV10-2; D remains unclear. Germline-derived CDR1 and CDR2 are WSHSY and SAAADI. The CDR3 runs to 14 residues. V was cut by 3 bases and J by 6 bases, with 12 bases left in between.

This clone has only a few counts. The chain carries TRBV4-1 and TRBJ1-6, with D unclear. Germline V gives CDR1 MGHRA, CDR2 YSYEKL. Trimming shortened V by 0 bases and J by 2 bases, and 8 bases separated the two germline ends. The CDR3 runs 16 residues. Here the CDR3 reads CASSQDPGAYNSPLHF. DNA of the CDR3: TGCGCCAGCAGCCAAGATCCTGGGGCCTATAATTCACCCCTCCACTTT.

This clone was detected ten times or more. The chain carries TRBV19 and TRBJ2-3; D remains ambiguous. Germline lookup yields CDR1 LNHDA and CDR2 SQIVND (reference sequence). The CDR3 length is 14 residues. V was trimmed by 3 bases and J by 3 bases, leaving 10 bases between them. The chain's CDR3 is CASSMMGSTDTQYF. The CDR3 DNA reads as TGTGCCAGTAGTATGATGGGGTCAACAGATACGCAGTATTTT.

The chain carries TRBV2 and TRBJ2-1; 14 bases map to TRBD2. V shed 7 bases, J shed 4 bases, and the junction held 6 bases outside the gene matches. The germline V gene has CDR1 SNHLY and CDR2 FYNNEI. The CDR3 is made up of 16 amino acids. CDR3 DNA sequence: TGTGCCAGCACCCAGAGACTAGCGGGGGGGTACAATGAGCAGTTCTTC. Its translation: CASTQRLAGGYNEQFF.

This clone was detected a few times. J is TRBJ2-3 and V is TRBV11-2; a possible D gene is TRBD2 (5 bases). Trimming stripped 3 bases from V and 0 bases from J, with 13 bases between. This CDR3 contains 16 residues. Germline CDR1 SGHAT, CDR2 FQNNGV. The CDR3, as DNA: TGTGCCAGCAGCTTTGGCAGCGGTGGGAGCACAGATACGCAGTATTTT. Translating gives CASSFGSGGSTDTQYF. Using reference TRBV11-2 and TRBJ2-3 for the parts outside the CDR3, the full variable domain is EAGVAQSPRYKIIEKRQSVAFWCNPISGHATLYWYQQILGQGPKLLIQFQNNGVVDDSQLPKDRFSAERLKGVDSTLKIQPAKLEDSAVYLCASSFGSGGSTDTQYFGPGTRLTVL.

The V gene is TRBV14, the J gene TRBJ2-2, with D uncertain. This CDR3 region has 16 residues. Trimming cost V 1 base and J 5 bases, with 14 bases left between them. The germline V gene encodes CDR1 SGHDN and CDR2 FVKESK. The CDR3, as DNA: TGTGCCAGCAGCCAAGGGGCTAGGCGGCCTACCGGGGAGCTGTTTTTT. It translates to CASSQGARRPTGELFF.

This clone was counted only a few times. The rearrangement uses TRBV7-2 and TRBJ2-7; 7 bases fit TRBD2. The V gene's germline CDR1 is SGHTA and CDR2 FQGNSA. V trimming: 2 bases; J trimming: 3 bases; junction bases outside the gene matches: 4. The CDR3 extends over 14 amino acids. Here the CDR3 reads CASSLSSGVYEQYF. CDR3 nucleotides: TGTGCCAGCAGCTTATCAAGCGGGGTCTACGAGCAGTACTTC.

This clone was detected only a few times. The chain joins TRBV19 to TRBJ2-3; TRBD2 aligns across 8 bases. The CDR3 sequence is 15 residues long. CDR1 and CDR2 (germline): LNHDA, SQIVND (reference sequence). V was pared by 3 bases and J by 6 bases, with 8 bases of the junction left unmatched. The CDR3 sequence is CASSIGTSLSDTQYF. The CDR3 DNA sequence: TGTGCCAGTAGTATCGGGACTAGTCTTTCTGATACGCAGTATTTT.

The chain combines TRBV5-1 with TRBJ2-1; TRBD2 matches at 8 bases. The germline CDR1 and CDR2 sequences are SGHRS and YFSETQ. The CDR3 runs to 11 residues. V trimming: 5 bases; J trimming: 8 bases; junction bases outside the gene matches: 0. The CDR3, as DNA: TGCGCCAGCAGAGCGGGGGATGAGCAGTTCTTC. Amino acids: CASRAGDEQFF.

This chain connects TRBV4-1 to TRBJ1-4; D is unresolved. The V and J ends lost 0 bases and 0 bases respectively, with 2 bases between them. The germline gives CDR1 MGHRA, CDR2 YSYEKL. The CDR3 contains 14 residues. CDR3 residues: CASSQEPTNEKLFF. In DNA, the CDR3 is TGCGCCAGCAGCCAAGAGCCAACTAATGAAAAACTGTTTTTT.

V usage is TRBV9 and J usage is TRBJ1-5; maybe TRBD1 (5 bases). This CDR3 spans 14 amino acids. V was trimmed by 4 bases and J by 3 bases, leaving 11 bases between them. Germline lookup yields CDR1 SGDLS and CDR2 YYNGEE. The chain's CDR3 is CASSMAGSNQPQHF. In DNA, the CDR3 is TGTGCCAGCAGCATGGCAGGGTCCAATCAGCCCCAGCATTTT.

The chain couples TRBV7-2 to TRBJ2-7; D remains unclear. V lost 1 base, J lost 6 bases, and 13 bases lay in between. The CDR3 sequence is 14 residues long. Germline V gene sequence: CDR1 SGHTA, CDR2 FQGNSA. Here the CDR3 reads CASSLGQAHGEQYF. The CDR3 DNA is TGTGCCAGCAGCTTAGGGCAGGCGCATGGCGAGCAGTACTTC.

The chain has TRBV29-1 and TRBJ2-1; D could derive from TRBD1 or TRBD2 (6 bases each). This CDR3 is 14 amino acids long. The V gene lost 7 bases and the J gene lost 9 bases, with 22 bases spanning the gap. Germline V lookup: CDR1 SQVTM, CDR2 ANQGSEA. CDR3 amino acids: CSAEGGRDNSEQFF. CDR3 nucleotide sequence: TGCAGCGCAGAGGGGGGTAGGGATAATAGTGAGCAGTTCTTC.